The 23 T cell receptor beta chains below all came from one sample that was sequenced in a study of neurological immune-mediated disorders. One entry per CDR3 protein, called by TCRdb with MiXCR from the 5' RACE reads. The table has more than 70,000 distinct CDR3 sequences, 17% seen once; the top ten hold 15%. Sequencing was done on a sample of PBMCs. The receptors derive from a middle-aged woman in good health.

This clonotype was detected many times. The chain couples TRBV7-8 to TRBJ2-3, with D possibly TRBD2 on 6 matching bases. V was trimmed by 10 bases and J by 1 base, leaving 15 bases between them. Germline values: CDR1 SGHVS, CDR2 FQNEAQ. The CDR3 is 14 residues long. CDR3 in DNA: TGTGCCACCTCTGGAGTAGCGGGCACAGATACGCAGTATTTT. Translated, it gives CATSGVAGTDTQYF.

In this sample, this clonotype turned up many times. The chain joins TRBV6-2 or TRBV6-3 to TRBJ2-3; D may be TRBD1 or TRBD2 (6 bases each). The CDR3 is 16 amino acids. Trimming shortened V by 0 bases and J by 5 bases, and 15 bases separated the two germline ends. CDR1 MNHEY and CDR2 SVGEGT come from the germline V gene. The CDR3 reads CASSYSVEGGQDTQYF. CDR3 DNA: TGTGCCAGCAGTTACTCGGTGGAGGGGGGCCAAGATACGCAGTATTTT.

The chain carries TRBV20-1 and TRBJ1-5; 8 bases are shared with TRBD1. Germline lookup yields CDR1 DFQATT and CDR2 SNEGSKA (reference sequence). Losses at the gene ends were 0 bases for V and 5 bases for J; bases not matched to a gene: 3. The CDR3 covers 14 residues. The CDR3 coding sequence is TGCAGTGCTAGAGATGTGACAGGGGATCAGCCCCAGCATTTT. Encoded protein: CSARDVTGDQPQHF.

This chain uses TRBV4-3 with TRBJ2-1; D is perhaps TRBD1 (5 bases). The CDR3 is made up of 18 amino acids. The V gene lost 0 bases and the J gene lost 10 bases, with 25 bases spanning the gap. Germline loops: CDR1 LGHNA, CDR2 YSLEER. The CDR3 DNA sequence: TGCGCCAGCAGCCAAGAAAAACTTCTCTGGGGCCGTTCCTACGAGCAGTTCTTC. Amino acids: CASSQEKLLWGRSYEQFF.

This clonotype was picked up many times. The CDR3, as DNA: TGCAGTGCTAGTGAGGGCCATGGCTACACCTTC. This encodes CSASEGHGYTF. This rearrangement joins TRBV20-1 to TRBJ1-2; no clear D. Per germline, CDR1 DFQATT and CDR2 SNEGSKA (reference sequence). This CDR3 is built from 11 residues. The V end lost 3 bases, the J end lost 6 bases, and 8 bases lay between the germline ends.

This clonotype was detected ten times or more. The V call is TRBV27, the J call TRBJ1-2, with 10 bases lining up with TRBD1. After removal of 5 bases from V and 8 bases from J, the junction contained 11 bases not matched to a gene. This CDR3 contains 15 residues. The germline gives CDR1 MNHEY, CDR2 SMNVEV (reference sequence). The CDR3: CASSPPGTGVVGYTF. In DNA form, the CDR3 reads TGTGCCAGCAGTCCCCCCGGGACAGGGGTAGTAGGCTACACCTTC.

There are many counts of this clonotype. The genes are TRBV7-2 and TRBJ1-1, with 9 bases matching TRBD1. V trimming: 5 bases; J trimming: 12 bases; junction bases outside the gene matches: 10. Per the germline V gene, CDR1 is SGHTA and CDR2 is FQGNSA. The CDR3 sequence is 13 residues long. The CDR3 region is CASSEAGTGMTFF. CDR3 in DNA: TGTGCCAGCAGCGAGGCCGGGACAGGGATGACTTTCTTT.

This clonotype was found many times. The chain uses TRBV6-6 and TRBJ2-5; 12 bases are shared with TRBD1. This CDR3 has 16 amino acids. In germline, CDR1 is MNHNY, CDR2 SVGAGI (reference sequence). With V trimmed by 2 bases and J by 3 bases, 4 bases remained unmatched. The CDR3, as DNA: TGTGCCAGCAGTTACCCGGGACAGGGGGCGAAAGAGACCCAGTACTTC. Translation gives CASSYPGQGAKETQYF.

This clonotype is classed as medium-sized. The chain uses TRBV20-1 and TRBJ1-1; 8 bases line up with TRBD1. CDR1 is DFQATT, CDR2 SNEGSKA, per germline (reference sequence). The CDR3 sequence is 12 residues long. Germline trimming cut 5 bases from V and 3 bases from J; bases unmatched to any gene: 2. CDR3 protein: CSAPTGDTEAFF. DNA for the CDR3: TGCAGTGCTCCGACAGGGGACACTGAAGCTTTCTTT.

This clonotype was detected many times. The chain has TRBV12-3 or TRBV12-4 and TRBJ2-2, with 10 bases matching TRBD2. The CDR3 covers 19 residues. Losses at the gene ends were 0 bases for V and 3 bases for J; bases not matched to a gene: 10. CDR3 nucleotides: TGTGCCAGCAGTTTAGCGCGGCTAGCGGGGGCTTTTGACACCGGGGAGCTGTTTTTT. The encoded protein is CASSLARLAGAFDTGELFF.

This clonotype was recorded at least ten times. The V and J genes are TRBV7-3 and TRBJ2-7; 8 nucleotides match TRBD2. This CDR3 contains 13 residues. The V gene end was trimmed by 2 bases and the J gene end by 6 bases; junction bases not matched to a gene: 3. Per germline, CDR1 SGHTA and CDR2 FQGTGA. The CDR3 bases are TGTGCCAGCAGCTTATTCGGGGGGGGCGAGCAGTACTTC. It encodes CASSLFGGGEQYF.

This clonotype showed up many times. CDR3: CASSYEQYV. The CDR3 nucleotides are TGTGCCAGTTCCTACGAGCAGTACGTC. The chain is built from TRBV7-3 and TRBJ2-7; the D is unclear. V was clipped by 9 bases and J by 1 base, with 1 base between them. CDR3 length equals 9 residues. Germline V gene sequence: CDR1 SGHTA, CDR2 FQGTGA.

Ten or more counts support this clonotype. This rearrangement joins TRBV20-1 to TRBJ1-4; maybe TRBD1 (5 bases). The germline gives CDR1 DFQATT, CDR2 SNEGSKA (reference sequence). CDR3 length: 13 amino acids. Trimming pared 4 bases from V and 7 bases from J, leaving 13 bases between. The chain's CDR3 is CSAITTGSEKLFF. CDR3 nucleotides: TGCAGTGCTATAACAACAGGATCTGAAAAACTGTTTTTT.

This clonotype was detected ten times or more. The gene calls are TRBV28 and TRBJ2-7; D might be TRBD1 or TRBD2, each matching 5 bases. The CDR3 length is 15 residues. Germline V gene data show CDR1 as MDHEN and CDR2 as SYDVKM. Trimming removed 6 bases at V and 2 bases at J, with 17 bases between. CDR3 coding DNA: TGTGCCAGCAGCGTCGGGGCTAGTAGGGCCTACGAGCAGTACGTC. Translated: CASSVGASRAYEQYV.

This clonotype was seen repeatedly, ten times or more. The J gene is TRBJ2-2, the V gene TRBV5-1; TRBD1 aligns across 10 bases. Trimming took 0 bases from V and 7 from J; bases not matched to a gene: 9. CDR1 and CDR2 (germline): SGHRS, YFSETQ. The CDR3 contains 17 residues. In DNA, the CDR3 is TGCGCCAGCAGCTTGGCCCTGACAGGGGGCGAAGGCGGGGAGCTGTTTTTT. Its translation: CASSLALTGGEGGELFF.

This clonotype was counted ten times or more. The genes are TRBV4-3 and TRBJ1-2, with TRBD1 as a possible D gene (5 bases). V was cut by 0 bases and J by 5 bases, with 13 bases left in between. The CDR3 is 15 residues long. CDR1 and CDR2 (germline): LGHNA, YSLEER. This CDR3 reads CASSQEEGTIYGYTF. CDR3 DNA: TGCGCCAGCAGCCAAGAGGAGGGGACTATTTATGGCTACACCTTC.

The rearrangement uses TRBV6-5 and TRBJ1-1; D is unclear. Germline V gene lookup returns CDR1 MNHEY and CDR2 SVGAGI. Trimming took off 5 bases at V and 11 bases at J, with 18 bases between the two ends. The CDR3 contains 13 residues. For the CDR3, the DNA is TGTGCCAGCAGTCTTTCCACGGGGATAGGGGCTTTCTTT. Its protein is CASSLSTGIGAFF.

This clonotype was seen a handful of times. The rearrangement links TRBV6-5 to TRBJ2-5; D may correspond to TRBD1 or TRBD2 (5 bases each). CDR1 and CDR2 (germline): MNHEY, SVGAGI. The CDR3 covers 14 residues. V was cut by 6 bases and J by 2 bases, with 13 bases left in between. CDR3 DNA sequence: TGTGCCAGCAGCCCGGGACGGTGGCAAGAGACCCAGTACTTC. As protein: CASSPGRWQETQYF.

This clonotype was counted at least ten times. The chain employs TRBV6-5 and TRBJ1-1; D is unresolved. The CDR3 sequence is 11 residues long. The ends were cut back, 6 bases at V and 4 bases at J, with 6 bases in the middle. Germline CDR1 MNHEY, CDR2 SVGAGI. DNA for the CDR3: TGTGCCAGCAGAACCTCCACTGAAGCTTTCTTT. It encodes CASRTSTEAFF.

This clonotype showed up many times. This chain links TRBV6-2 or TRBV6-3 with TRBJ2-1; D is ambiguous. With 2 bases removed from V and 7 bases from J, the gap between germline ends came to 3 bases. The CDR3 sequence is 11 residues long. Germline V gene sequence: CDR1 MNHEY, CDR2 SVGEGT. DNA for the CDR3: TGTGCCAGCAGTTACCAAAATGAGCAGTTCTTC. This translates into CASSYQNEQFF.

This clonotype was counted many times. The rearrangement links TRBV3-1 to TRBJ1-5; 7 bases fit TRBD1. Germline V CDR1 and CDR2: LGHDT, YNNKEL (reference sequence). CDR3 length: 13 amino acids. V gave up 3 bases and J gave up 7 bases; unmatched junction bases: 3. The CDR3: CASSQARGQPQHF. The CDR3 bases are TGTGCCAGCAGCCAGGCCAGGGGGCAGCCCCAGCATTTT. Based on the CDR3 plus reference TRBV3-1 and TRBJ1-5, the full variable domain is DTAVSQTPKYLVTQMGNDKSIKCEQNLGHDTMYWYKQDSKKFLKIMFSYNNKELIINETVPNRFSPKSPDKAHLNLHINSLELGDSAVYFCASSQARGQPQHFGDGTRLSIL.

This clonotype was seen a few times. This CDR3 reads CASSGTDQETQYF. CDR3 nucleotide sequence: TGTGCCAGCAGTGGGACAGATCAAGAGACCCAGTACTTC. V gene TRBV12-3 or TRBV12-4 combines with J gene TRBJ2-5, with TRBD1 matching 7 bases. Trimming at V came to 5 bases and at J to 2 bases, leaving 2 bases not matched to a gene. This CDR3 has 13 amino acids.

This clonotype appeared many times. The chain couples TRBV7-2 to TRBJ2-7, with 8 nucleotides matching TRBD1. Germline loops: CDR1 SGHTA, CDR2 FQGNSA. J gave up 9 bases and V 1 base, and 8 bases lay outside the gene matches. This CDR3 is 14 amino acids long. CDR3 region: CASSLGGTGVGQYF. As DNA, the CDR3 is TGTGCCAGCAGCTTAGGAGGGACAGGAGTCGGGCAGTACTTC.